This TCR beta chain was retrieved from a study of neurological immune-mediated disorders. The study's findings and limits: It was HTLV-1-associated myelopathy that showed the most TCR clonal expansion, while multiple sclerosis showed the least, falling below healthy controls. Grouping of repertoires by phylogeny put those of 18 of 34 multiple sclerosis patients into a single related-CDR3 cluster, a possible signature. Neither clinical nor MRI features were associated with the multiple sclerosis repertoire cluster.

In this sample, this clonotype turned up many times. Its antigen is undetermined. Synthesis of cDNA was carried out by template-switch 5'RACE. The reaction used 10-nucleotide random UMIs. TCRdb analysed the 5' RACE reads with MiXCR anew, one entry per CDR3 protein. The sample has under 45,000 distinct CDR3 sequences; about 2.3% are singletons. Per the germline V gene, CDR1 is LGHNA and CDR2 is YSLEER. This CDR3 contains 15 residues. Trimming removed 0 bases from V and 8 bases from J, with 13 bases in between. This rearrangement joins TRBV4-3 to TRBJ1-4; tentatively, D is TRBD1 (5 bases). The clonotype comes from a man aged 45-65 years with multiple sclerosis. The sequencing sample was made of PBMCs. Here the CDR3 reads CASSQDPTGGEKLFF. CDR3 sequence (DNA): TGCGCCAGCAGCCAAGATCCAACAGGAGGCGAAAAACTGTTTTTT.